These 25 T cell receptor beta chains share one sample of origin, sequenced in a study of blood T cell repertoires in COVID-19. Data came from immunoSEQ multiplex PCR; TCRdb stores just in-frame clones and leaves some out. The repertoire includes about 180,000 clones, 80% to 90% of them detected once, and around 5% sits in the top ten. Sequenced material: peripheral blood. All receptors derive from a woman aged 45-59 years with COVID-19, enrolled during active disease.

The rearrangement uses TRBV2 and TRBJ2-3, with a possible D match to TRBD2 (6 bases). CDR3 size: 14 residues. The germline gives CDR1 SNHLY, CDR2 FYNNEI. V lost 8 bases, J lost 2 bases, and 14 bases lay in between. The CDR3 bases are TGTGCCAGCGGACTGGGACTTGACACAGATACGCAGTATTTT. Its protein product is CASGLGLDTDTQYF. The full variable domain, rest sourced from reference TRBV2 and TRBJ2-3, is EPEVTQTPSHQVTQMGQEVILRCVPISNHLYFYWYRQILGQKVEFLVSFYNNEISEKSEIFDDQFSVERPDGSNFTLKIRSTKLEDSAMYFCASGLGLDTDTQYFGPGTRLTVL.

The rearrangement joins TRBV15 to TRBJ2-6, with D possibly matching TRBD1 (5 bases). Germline V gene sequence: CDR1 LNHNV, CDR2 YYDKDF (reference sequence). This CDR3 has 18 amino acids. V shed 0 bases and J shed 2 bases, with 14 bases lying between them. The CDR3 protein is CATSRDGALGTGANVLTF. CDR3 nucleotides: TGTGCCACCAGCAGAGATGGGGCCTTGGGAACTGGGGCCAACGTCCTGACTTTC.

The V gene is TRBV10-3, the J gene TRBJ1-1; 7 positions match TRBD1. The CDR3 contains 14 residues. CDR1 and CDR2 (germline): ENHRY, SYGVKD. The V segment lost 4 bases and the J segment 3 bases; nucleotides outside the gene matches: 5. CDR3 sequence reads: CAISAGGQDTEAFF. The CDR3 region has the DNA TGTGCCATCAGTGCAGGGGGGCAGGACACTGAAGCTTTCTTT.

This chain links TRBV7-3 with TRBJ2-1; TRBD1 matches 7 bases. Germline V gene data show CDR1 as SGHTA and CDR2 as FQGTGA. With 4 bases clipped from V and 6 bases from J, the junction kept 9 bases outside the gene matches. The CDR3 contains 15 residues. The chain's CDR3 is CASSSTGSSTNEQFF. The CDR3 nucleotides are TGTGCCAGCAGCTCGACAGGGTCATCGACCAATGAGCAGTTCTTC.

This clone was recorded many times. The V and J genes are TRBV3-1 (or the pseudogene TRBV3-2) and TRBJ2-2, with D possibly matching TRBD1 (6 bases). Germline CDR1 is LGHDT and CDR2 is YNNKEL (reference sequence). This CDR3 has 19 residues. The V end lost 0 bases, the J end lost 4 bases, and 21 bases lay between the germline ends. CDR3 amino acids: CASSQEGGWARGSTGELFF. CDR3 coding DNA: TGTGCCAGCAGCCAAGAAGGGGGATGGGCCAGGGGATCCACCGGGGAGCTGTTTTTT.

This chain connects TRBV3-1 (or the pseudogene TRBV3-2) to TRBJ2-3; 12 bases match TRBD2. CDR3 size: 18 residues. V dropped 1 base and J dropped 0; count of bases not matched to a gene: 5. The germline gives CDR1 LGHDT, CDR2 YNNKEL (reference sequence). Written as DNA, the CDR3 is TGTGCCAGCAGCCAAGGGCGGACTAGCGGGGCTAGCACAGATACGCAGTATTTT. This translates into CASSQGRTSGASTDTQYF.

The V and J genes are TRBV28 and TRBJ1-5; D is unresolved. This CDR3 contains 11 residues. With 6 bases removed from V and 7 bases from J, the gap between germline ends came to 7 bases. CDR1 and CDR2 from the germline V gene are MDHEN and SYDVKM. Here the CDR3 reads CASSSIQPQHF. The CDR3 DNA is TGTGCCAGCAGCTCTATACAGCCCCAGCATTTT.

The chain combines TRBV7-9 with TRBJ2-2, with 8 nucleotides matching TRBD1. CDR3 length: 15 residues. Germline assignment: CDR1 SEHNR and CDR2 FQNEAQ (reference sequence). V was pared by 1 base and J by 6 bases, with 4 bases of the junction left unmatched. CDR3 amino acids: CASSLVRTGPGELFF. DNA for the CDR3: TGTGCCAGCAGCTTAGTTCGGACAGGGCCCGGGGAGCTGTTTTTT.

This chain joins TRBV19 and TRBJ2-3, with 8 nucleotides matching TRBD2. The trim removed 1 base at V and 4 bases at J, leaving 1 base unmatched. This CDR3 has 14 amino acids. Germline CDR1 is LNHDA and CDR2 is SQIVND (reference sequence). The CDR3, as DNA: TGTGCCAGTAGTATAGCGGGGGGGGCAGATACGCAGTATTTT. It codes for CASSIAGGADTQYF. The complete variable domain, with remaining parts taken from reference TRBV19 and TRBJ2-3, reads DGGITQSPKYLFRKEGQNVTLSCEQNLNHDAMYWYRQDPGQGLRLIYYSQIVNDFQKGDIAEGYSVSREKKESFPLTVTSAQKNPTAFYLCASSIAGGADTQYFGPGTRLTVL.

J is TRBJ1-4 and V is TRBV4-2; 9 positions agree with TRBD1. The J segment lost 7 bases and the V segment lost 0 bases, leaving 6 bases of the junction unmatched. Germline assignment: CDR1 LGHNA and CDR2 YNFKEQ. The CDR3 runs to 16 residues. The CDR3 DNA reads TGTGCCAGCAGCCAAGATCTGACAGGGGGAGCTGAAAAACTGTTTTTT. This sequence encodes CASSQDLTGGAEKLFF.

The genes are TRBV4-3 and TRBJ2-7; maybe TRBD2 (6 bases). From germline, CDR1 is LGHNA and CDR2 YSLEER. The CDR3 runs to 15 residues. V lost 0 bases and J lost 3, with 12 bases in between. The CDR3 loop reads CASSQDRNGGYEQYF. In DNA form, the CDR3 reads TGCGCCAGCAGCCAAGATAGGAACGGGGGCTACGAGCAGTACTTC.

J is TRBJ1-4 and V is TRBV28; 9 nucleotides align to TRBD1. Looked up from germline, CDR1 is MDHEN and CDR2 is SYDVKM. V shed 6 bases, J shed 8 bases, and the junction held 7 bases outside the gene matches. This CDR3 has 14 amino acids. The chain's CDR3 is CASSLQGAWEKLFF. CDR3 coding DNA: TGTGCCAGCAGCCTACAGGGGGCATGGGAAAAACTGTTTTTT.

The V gene is TRBV28, the J gene TRBJ2-7, with 9 bases fitting TRBD1. Germline loops: CDR1 MDHEN, CDR2 SYDVKM. The V and J ends lost 5 bases and 5 bases, in that order; junction bases with no gene match: 10. The CDR3 is 15 residues long. CDR3 residues: CASSPPGQGLNEQYF. The CDR3 coding sequence is TGTGCCAGCAGTCCCCCGGGACAGGGTTTGAACGAGCAGTACTTC.

This clone was found once. CDR3 nucleotide sequence: TGTGCCAGCAGCTCGGACAGTTCCCCTTACAATGAGCAGTTCTTC. Translating it yields CASSSDSSPYNEQFF. This sequence joins TRBV7-9 and TRBJ2-1; D may be TRBD1 (6 bases). Trimming removed 4 bases from V and 4 bases from J, with 14 bases in between. The CDR3 runs to 15 residues. In germline, CDR1 is SEHNR, CDR2 FQNEAQ (reference sequence).

This rearrangement joins TRBV6-5 to TRBJ1-2; D perhaps matches TRBD1 (5 bases). With 7 bases removed from V and 5 bases from J, the gap between germline ends came to 14 bases. Germline V gene lookup returns CDR1 MNHEY and CDR2 SVGAGI. There are 13 residues in the CDR3. CDR3 in DNA: TGTGCCAGCACCCAACAGGAGTGGTATGGCTACACCTTC. Translation: CASTQQEWYGYTF.

V usage is TRBV2 and J usage is TRBJ2-7, with D perhaps TRBD1 (5 bases). Looked up from germline, CDR1 is SNHLY and CDR2 is FYNNEI. The CDR3 totals 14 residues. Trimming took 3 bases from V and 5 from J, leaving 14 bases between them. The CDR3 here is CASSEAGPLNEQYF. CDR3 coding DNA: TGTGCCAGCAGTGAGGCAGGGCCCTTGAACGAGCAGTACTTC.

This clone was seen more than once but under ten times. The chain couples TRBV6-6 to TRBJ2-7; 9 nucleotides match TRBD1. From germline, CDR1 is MNHNY and CDR2 SVGAGI (reference sequence). This CDR3 region has 15 residues. Germline trimming cut 5 bases from V and 5 bases from J; bases unmatched to any gene: 10. Written as DNA, the CDR3 is TGTGCCAGCAGTCACCCGGGACAGGGAGGCAACGAGCAGTACTTC. Residues: CASSHPGQGGNEQYF.

J is TRBJ2-1 and V is TRBV7-9, with 8 bases lining up with TRBD2. The CDR3 is 15 amino acids. The germline V gene encodes CDR1 SEHNR and CDR2 FQNEAQ (reference sequence). J gave up 2 bases and V 7 bases, and 7 bases lay outside the gene matches. The CDR3 nucleotides read TGTGCCAGCATGACCCGGGGGGGAACCTACAATGAGCAGTTCTTC. It yields the protein CASMTRGGTYNEQFF.

On this clone itself: The sample carries other DNA sequences with the same CDR3. The CDR3 nucleotides are TGTGCCAGCAGCGTAGGCGGGCGGGAGACCCAGTACTTC. It specifies CASSVGGRETQYF. J is TRBJ2-5 and V is TRBV9; possibly TRBD2 for D (5 bases). The CDR3 length is 13 residues. Trimming removed 0 bases at V and 5 bases at J, with 8 bases between. Per the germline V gene, CDR1 is SGDLS and CDR2 is YYNGEE.

This chain joins TRBV4-2 and TRBJ1-2; D possibly corresponds to TRBD1 (6 bases). The V end was cut by 0 bases, the J end by 8 bases, with 10 bases between. CDR1 and CDR2 (germline): LGHNA, YNFKEQ. The CDR3 loop spans 13 amino acids. This chain's CDR3 is CASSQDPQGGYTF. CDR3 bases: TGTGCCAGCAGCCAAGACCCACAGGGAGGCTACACCTTC.

The rearrangement uses TRBV7-2 and TRBJ2-7, with 7 positions matching TRBD1. This CDR3 has 15 residues. With 7 bases clipped from V and 5 bases from J, the junction kept 14 bases outside the gene matches. CDR1 SGHTA and CDR2 FQGNSA come from the germline V gene. The CDR3 DNA sequence: TGTGCCAGCACCCCATCCCCGACAGGGCTCCACGAGCAGTACTTC. This codes for CASTPSPTGLHEQYF.

A word on this clone: An end of the junction does not agree with germline; a read error may underlie this. This rearrangement joins TRBV12-5 to TRBJ2-3, with TRBD1 matching over 10 bases. CDR1 and CDR2 (germline): LGHNT, FRNRAP. CDR3 length equals 15 residues. This CDR3 is CASGLGGQGTDTQYF. CDR3 sequence (DNA): TGTGCTAGTGGCTTGGGGGGACAGGGGACAGATACGCAGTATTTT. Using reference TRBV12-5 and TRBJ2-3 for the parts outside the CDR3, the full variable domain is DARVTQTPRHKVTEMGQEVTMRCQPILGHNTVFWYRQTMMQGLELLAYFRNRAPLDDSGMPKDRFSAEMPDATLATLKIQPSEPRDSAVYFCASGLGGQGTDTQYFGPGTRLTVL.

This clone was counted a single time. The chain combines TRBV28 with TRBJ1-1, with D uncertain. V was shortened by 2 bases and J by 0 bases, with 7 bases between the two germline ends. The CDR3 contains 14 residues. The germline V gene encodes CDR1 MDHEN and CDR2 SYDVKM. The CDR3 nucleotides read TGTGCCAGCAGTTTAGGAGTGCTGAACACTGAAGCTTTCTTT. As protein: CASSLGVLNTEAFF.

The chain combines TRBV4-1 with TRBJ2-7, with 11 bases that match TRBD2. The CDR3 length is 17 residues. With V trimmed by 2 bases and J by 2 bases, 8 bases remained unmatched. CDR1 and CDR2 from the germline V gene are MGHRA and YSYEKL. CDR3: CASSQRLLAGEPYEQYF. CDR3 nucleotide sequence: TGCGCCAGCAGCCAAAGATTACTAGCGGGGGAGCCCTACGAGCAGTACTTC.

The chain links TRBV7-2 to TRBJ1-1; weak D call: TRBD1 (6 bases). Germline CDR1 reads SGHTA; CDR2 reads FQGNSA. V gave up 2 bases and J gave up 4 bases, with 8 bases separating them. The CDR3 loop spans 13 amino acids. The chain's CDR3 is CASSLRGITEAFF. Here the CDR3 DNA reads TGTGCCAGCAGCTTAAGGGGGATCACTGAAGCTTTCTTT.